These 21 T cell receptor beta chains were all obtained from the same sample, sequenced in a study of T cells in women clearing cervical HPV infection. This table comes from immunoSEQ multiplex PCR, and its TCRdb copy is limited to in-frame clones, with some not included. Reported are 20,000 to 25,000 clones; the ten largest clones contain over 5%. The sequenced sample was blood buffy coat. Source of these receptors: a woman aged 18 to 75 with a cervical HPV16 infection that either progressed to CIN3+ or cleared (not recorded which).

This CDR3 reads CASSNPRDFSYEQYF. CDR3 DNA (partial): TGTGCCAGCAGTAACCCCAGGGACTTCTCCTACGAG. The rearrangement joins TRBV6-2 or TRBV6-3 to TRBJ2-7; D may be TRBD2 (6 bases). The sequence runs out 3 residues before the end of the CDR3; the remainder is reconstructed from the germline J gene. This CDR3 is 15 amino acids long. Germline V lookup: CDR1 MNHEY, CDR2 SVGEGT. Deletions cut 5 bases from V and 0 bases from J, with 14 bases between.

Note on this clone: The read ends 3 residues shy of where the CDR3 ends; the end is completed using the germline J gene. V usage is TRBV7-3 and J usage is TRBJ1-1, with a possible D match to TRBD1 (6 bases). The CDR3 extends over 13 amino acids. Germline V gene lookup returns CDR1 SGHTA and CDR2 FQGTGA. V was cut by 5 bases and J by 2 bases, with 9 bases left in between. CDR3 bases read: TGTGCCAGCAGCCAGGACAGCAACACTGAA. Its protein is CASSQDSNTE. The full CDR3 sequence reads CASSQDSNTEAFF.

For this clone: The read halts 3 residues ahead of the CDR3 end, with the missing end drawn from the germline J gene. This chain uses TRBV4-2 with TRBJ2-5; D possibly corresponds to TRBD1 (5 bases). V lost 0 bases to trimming and J lost 5 bases, with 16 bases between them. This CDR3 has 16 residues. Per germline, CDR1 LGHNA and CDR2 YNFKEQ. The part of the CDR3 DNA that was read is TGTGCCAGCAGCCAAGATCGGGCAGGGTTTCGGGAGACC. Amino acid sequence: CASSQDRAGFRET. The whole CDR3 sequence is CASSQDRAGFRETQYF.

A remark on this clone: The read ends 3 residues early relative to the CDR3; the germline J gene fills the gap. The chain couples TRBV5-4 to TRBJ2-4, with 8 bases matching TRBD1. Germline V lookup: CDR1 SGHNT, CDR2 YYREEE (reference sequence). Trimming took 5 bases from V and 6 from J; bases not matched to a gene: 13. CDR3 length: 16 residues. The CDR3 bases that were read are TGTGCCAGCAGGACGGGACAGGAATTAAAGGGAAACATT. It encodes CASRTGQELKGNI. The complete CDR3 protein is CASRTGQELKGNIQYF.

For this clone: The read ends 3 residues early relative to the CDR3; the germline J gene fills the gap. The gene calls are TRBV5-1 and TRBJ2-7; D is ambiguous. The length of the CDR3 is 15 residues. Trimming pared 5 bases from V and 0 bases from J, leaving 15 bases between. Looked up from germline, CDR1 is SGHRS and CDR2 is YFSETQ. CDR3: CASRFAVALSYEQYF. The DNA read from the CDR3 is TGCGCCAGCAGATTTGCGGTCGCCCTCTCCTACGAG.

As concerns this clone: With the read ending 3 residues before the CDR3 end, the germline J gene is used to fill in that end. The chain carries TRBV6-2 or TRBV6-3 and TRBJ1-1; 7 bases fit TRBD1. The trim removed 8 bases at V and 1 base at J, leaving 7 bases unmatched. CDR3 length: 14 residues. Germline CDR1 MNHEY, CDR2 SVGEGT. The CDR3 loop is CASRLRGQNTEAFF. Incomplete CDR3 DNA: TGTGCCAGCCGTCTGAGGGGGCAGAACACTGAA.

Regarding this clone: The read terminates 3 residues ahead of where the CDR3 ends, so the germline J gene completes it. The chain employs TRBV2 and TRBJ1-2; D might be TRBD1 (5 bases). The CDR3 loop spans 16 amino acids. Germline CDR1 SNHLY, CDR2 FYNNEI. Between the trimmed V and J ends, which lost 6 bases and 0 bases, there was a span of 17 bases. The CDR3 spells CASSPELMTANYGYTF. The sequenced part of the CDR3 DNA is TGTGCCAGCAGCCCAGAACTAATGACAGCTAACTATGGC.

Of note for this clone: The junction and the germline gene differ at one end; a read error may be behind it. The read comes to an end 3 residues before the CDR3 does, leaving the germline J gene to fill in the end. The chain employs TRBV7-2 and TRBJ1-2; TRBD1 is a possible D gene (5 bases). The CDR3 length is 12 residues. Germline V lookup: CDR1 SGHTA, CDR2 FQGNSA. The sequenced CDR3 bases are TGTGCCAGCAACTTAGGAGGGGTAGGC. As protein: CASNLGGVG. The CDR3, in full, reads CASNLGGVGYTF.

Concerning this clone: Coverage ceases 3 residues before the CDR3 finishes, and the germline J gene fills in the end. The chain joins TRBV6-1 to TRBJ1-1; possible D gene TRBD1, 5 bases. Trimming pared 4 bases from V and 0 bases from J, leaving 9 bases between. The CDR3 runs to 14 residues. The germline V gene encodes CDR1 MNHNS and CDR2 SASEGT. This CDR3 reads CASSGGGMNTEAFF. Incomplete CDR3 DNA: TGTGCCAGCAGTGGGGGGGGAATGAACACTGAA.

With regard to this clone: The sequenced fragment ends 3 residues before the CDR3 boundary, so the rest is inferred from the germline J gene. The J gene is TRBJ1-3, the V gene TRBV20-1, with 8 bases identical to TRBD1. CDR1 is DFQATT, CDR2 SNEGSKA, per germline (reference sequence). The CDR3 extends over 14 amino acids. With 3 bases clipped from V and 3 bases from J, the junction kept 4 bases outside the gene matches. The CDR3 spells CSASPGQGGNTIYF. CDR3 DNA, as far as it was read: TGCAGTGCTAGCCCCGGACAGGGTGGAAACACC.

Notes on this clone: The read stops 3 residues short of the end of the CDR3; the missing end is completed from the germline J gene. The chain recombines TRBV6-1 with TRBJ1-1; D perhaps matches TRBD1 (5 bases). The CDR3 covers 13 residues. Germline CDR1 MNHNS, CDR2 SASEGT. V was pared by 3 bases and J by 4 bases, with 9 bases between. The CDR3 is CASSDRGITEAFF. Partial CDR3 DNA: TGTGCCAGCAGTGATAGGGGAATCACTGAA.

This chain's CDR3 is CASRPPVVSAQETQYF. The CDR3 DNA, read in part, is TGTGCCAGCAGGCCCCCCGTGGTTAGCGCACAAGAGACC. The V call is TRBV2, the J call TRBJ2-5, with D possibly matching TRBD2 (5 bases). The read halts 3 residues ahead of the CDR3 end, with the missing end drawn from the germline J gene. The CDR3 has 16 residues. CDR1 is SNHLY and CDR2 is FYNNEI in the germline V gene. Trimming removed 6 bases from V and 2 bases from J, with 19 bases in between. Combining the CDR3 with reference TRBV2 and TRBJ2-5 gives the whole variable domain EPEVTQTPSHQVTQMGQEVILRCVPISNHLYFYWYRQILGQKVEFLVSFYNNEISEKSEIFDDQFSVERPDGSNFTLKIRSTKLEDSAMYFCASRPPVVSAQETQYFGPGTRLLVL.

As regards this clone: The read halts 3 residues ahead of the CDR3 end, with the missing end drawn from the germline J gene. The rearrangement links TRBV5-1 to TRBJ2-7; 8 positions match TRBD1. Per germline, CDR1 SGHRS and CDR2 YFSETQ. This CDR3 has 14 residues. V trimming: 2 bases; J trimming: 5 bases; junction bases outside the gene matches: 6. Here the CDR3 reads CASSFGQGTNEQYF. CDR3 bases read: TGCGCCAGCAGCTTCGGACAGGGTACCAACGAG.

As for this clone: The CDR3 extends 3 residues past the end of the read, so its final part is completed from the germline J gene. This chain connects TRBV27 to TRBJ1-4; no firm D call. Germline V gene sequence: CDR1 MNHEY, CDR2 SMNVEV (reference sequence). The CDR3 sequence is 14 residues long. V lost 1 base and J lost 0, with 3 bases in between. CDR3 amino acids: CASSLYSTNEKLFF. The DNA read from the CDR3 is TGTGCCAGCAGTTTATACTCAACTAATGAAAAA.

A note on this clone: The read is 3 residues too short to cover the CDR3 end, so that end is filled in from the germline J gene. The chain is built from TRBV28 and TRBJ2-7; possible D gene TRBD2, 6 bases. The CDR3 runs 13 residues. Germline loops: CDR1 MDHEN, CDR2 SYDVKM. Between the trimmed V and J ends, which lost 3 bases and 3 bases, there was a span of 9 bases. The DNA read from the CDR3 is TGTGCCAGCAGTTTCGGGGGTATCTACGAG. Protein sequence: CASSFGGIYE. The whole CDR3 region reads CASSFGGIYEQYF.

As for this clone: Read coverage stops 3 residues before the CDR3 terminus; the germline J gene supplies the remainder. The gene calls are TRBV5-1 and TRBJ2-3; a possible D gene is TRBD1 (5 bases). Trimming shortened V by 4 bases and J by 0 bases, and 15 bases separated the two germline ends. Germline loops: CDR1 SGHRS, CDR2 YFSETQ. The CDR3 loop spans 16 amino acids. CDR3 DNA, as far as it was read: TGCGCCAGCAGCCCCCTGGGGCCGCCGAGCACAGATACG. Translating gives CASSPLGPPSTDT. The whole CDR3 protein reads CASSPLGPPSTDTQYF.

With respect to this clone: The DNA ends 3 residues before the CDR3 does, and the rest of the CDR3 is filled in from the germline J gene. J is TRBJ2-5 and V is TRBV14; 7 bases match TRBD2. V shed 10 bases and J 4 bases; nucleotides not matched to a gene: 15. The CDR3 length is 15 residues. Germline CDR1 reads SGHDN; CDR2 reads FVKESK. The part of the CDR3 DNA that was read is TGTGCCACCCAGGGAACCACCGGGAGGAGAGAGACC. It encodes CATQGTTGRRET. The CDR3, in full, reads CATQGTTGRRETQYF. Using reference TRBV14 and TRBJ2-5 for the parts outside the CDR3, the full variable domain is EAGVTQFPSHSVIEKGQTVTLRCDPISGHDNLYWYRRVMGKEIKFLLHFVKESKQDESGMPNNRFLAERTGGTYSTLKVQPAELEDSGVYFCATQGTTGRRETQYFGPGTRLLVL.

Worth noting for this clone: The read falls 3 residues short of the CDR3 end, and the missing part is taken from the germline J gene. This chain uses TRBV7-9 with TRBJ2-3; D not resolved. In germline, CDR1 is SEHNR, CDR2 FQNEAQ (reference sequence). Trimming removed 3 bases from V and 1 base from J, with 8 bases in between. The CDR3 is made up of 14 amino acids. CDR3 region: CASSFSRGTDTQYF. Partial CDR3 DNA: TGTGCCAGCAGCTTCAGTCGAGGCACAGATACG.

To note about this clone: The read comes to an end 3 residues before the CDR3 does, leaving the germline J gene to fill in the end. The chain couples TRBV2 to TRBJ1-2; D is perhaps TRBD1 (6 bases). The V gene's germline CDR1 is SNHLY and CDR2 FYNNEI. The CDR3 contains 16 residues. V gave up 7 bases and J gave up 5 bases, with 23 bases separating them. Here the CDR3 reads CASNPDGGARGYGYTF. The sequenced CDR3 bases are TGTGCCAGCAACCCGGATGGGGGGGCGAGAGGTTATGGC.

Note on this clone: The CDR3 end falls 3 residues outside the read, so it is completed with the germline J gene. The J gene is TRBJ1-2, the V gene TRBV19, with no clear D. The CDR3 sequence is 14 residues long. With 0 bases removed from V and 4 bases from J, the gap between germline ends came to 9 bases. Germline V gene data show CDR1 as LNHDA and CDR2 as SQIVND (reference sequence). CDR3 sequence: CASSIDLMVYGYTF. CDR3 DNA (partial): TGTGCCAGTAGTATAGATCTAATGGTCTATGGC.

Concerning this clone: The CDR3 end falls 3 residues outside the read, so it is completed with the germline J gene. The chain carries TRBV6-1 and TRBJ1-1; D remains ambiguous. Deletions cut 4 bases from V and 0 bases from J, with 6 bases between. Germline V lookup: CDR1 MNHNS, CDR2 SASEGT. The CDR3 consists of 13 residues. The sequenced CDR3 bases are TGTGCCAGCAGTGGACGGGTGAACACTGAA. It codes for CASSGRVNTE. The CDR3 as a whole reads CASSGRVNTEAFF.